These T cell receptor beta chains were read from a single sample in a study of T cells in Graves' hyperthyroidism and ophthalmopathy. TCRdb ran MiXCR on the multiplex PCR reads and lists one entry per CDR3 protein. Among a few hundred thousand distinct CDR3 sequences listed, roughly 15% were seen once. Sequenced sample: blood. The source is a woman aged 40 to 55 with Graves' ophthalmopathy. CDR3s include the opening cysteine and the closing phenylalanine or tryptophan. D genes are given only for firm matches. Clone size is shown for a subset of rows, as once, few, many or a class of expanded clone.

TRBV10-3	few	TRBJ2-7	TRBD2	CAISARREGYEQYF	TGTGCCATCAGTGCCCGGCGGGAGGGCTACGAGCAGTACTTC
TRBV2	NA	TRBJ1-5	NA	CASNSDGSNQPQHF	TGTGCCAGCAATTCCGACGGTAGCAATCAGCCCCAGCATTTT
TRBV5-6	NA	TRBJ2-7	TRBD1	CASSYRFVTGFEQYF	TGTGCCAGCAGCTATAGGTTTGTGACAGGGTTCGAGCAGTACTTC
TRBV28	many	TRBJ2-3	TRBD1	CASSFPGQGADTQYF	TGTGCCAGCAGTTTCCCGGGACAGGGGGCTGATACGCAGTATTTT
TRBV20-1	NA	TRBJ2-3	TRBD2	CSARRGVDTQYF	TGCAGTGCTAGACGGGGGGTTGATACGCAGTATTTT
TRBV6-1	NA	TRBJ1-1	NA	CASSSLIVNTEAFF	TGTGCCAGCAGTTCTTTGATTGTGAACACTGAAGCTTTCTTT
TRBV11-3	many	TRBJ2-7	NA	CASSLDLGSRSYEQYF	TGTGCCAGCAGCTTAGACCTCGGAAGTCGCTCCTACGAGCAGTACTTC
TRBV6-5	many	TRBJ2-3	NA	CASSYSRKVTDTQYF	TGTGCCAGCAGTTACTCGAGGAAGGTCACAGATACGCAGTATTTT
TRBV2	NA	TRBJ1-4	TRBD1	CASSVDRGGNEKLFF	TGTGCCAGCAGTGTCGACAGGGGCGGGAATGAAAAACTGTTTTTT
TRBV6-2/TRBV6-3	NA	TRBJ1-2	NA	CASSYVQTNNYGYTF	TGTGCCAGCAGTTATGTGCAGACCAATAACTATGGCTACACCTTC
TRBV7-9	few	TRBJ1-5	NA	CASSRGEEPQHF	TGTGCCAGCAGCCGCGGGGAGGAGCCCCAGCATTTT
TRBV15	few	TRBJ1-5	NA	CATSRDRGDQPQHF	TGTGCCACCAGCAGAGATCGGGGCGATCAGCCCCAGCATTTT
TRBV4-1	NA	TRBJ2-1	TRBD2	CASSQIIAGASYNEQFF	TGCGCCAGCAGCCAAATAATAGCGGGGGCCTCCTACAATGAGCAGTTCTTC
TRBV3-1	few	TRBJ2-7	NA	CASSTDTYEQYF	TGTGCCAGCAGCACAGACACCTACGAGCAGTACTTC
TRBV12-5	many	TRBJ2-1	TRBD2	CASGPGLAGVDEQFF	TGTGCTAGTGGTCCGGGACTAGCGGGAGTCGATGAGCAGTTCTTC
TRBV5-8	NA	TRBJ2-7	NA	CASSLGDTAYEQYF	TGTGCCAGCAGCTTAGGTGACACGGCCTACGAGCAGTACTTC
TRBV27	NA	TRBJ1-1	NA	CASSLLRGSTEAFF	TGTGCCAGCAGTTTATTAAGGGGTTCCACTGAAGCTTTCTTT
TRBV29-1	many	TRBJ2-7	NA	CSVEIEDSHYEQYF	TGCAGCGTTGAAATTGAGGACAGCCACTACGAGCAGTACTTC
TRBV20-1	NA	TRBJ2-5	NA	CSARRGKGTQYF	TGCAGTGCTAGAAGGGGGAAGGGGACCCAGTACTTC
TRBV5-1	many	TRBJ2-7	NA	CASSLGVGVEQYF	TGCGCCAGCAGCTTGGGTGTGGGAGTCGAGCAGTACTTC
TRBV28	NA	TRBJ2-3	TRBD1	CASSISVPGTDAQYF	TGTGCCAGCAGTATTAGCGTCCCTGGGACAGATGCGCAGTATTTT
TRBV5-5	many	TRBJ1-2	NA	CASSLGGSANYGYTF	TGTGCCAGCAGCTTGGGGGGCAGCGCAAACTATGGCTACACCTTC
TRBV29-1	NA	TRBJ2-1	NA	CSVDGTQKAYNEQFF	TGCAGCGTCGATGGGACACAAAAAGCCTACAATGAGCAGTTCTTC